This T cell receptor (beta chain) was identified in a study of EBV T-cell therapy then PD-1 blockade in nasopharyngeal carcinoma. TCRdb keeps only in-frame clones here, not all; method: immunoSEQ multiplex PCR. The sample shows about 20,000 clones, around 84% of them seen only once. Documented time point: 266 days after commencement of treatment, after nivolumab therapy. Treatment meaning: AdE1-LMPpoly-expanded autologous EBV-specific T-cell therapy followed by anti-PD-1 nivolumab. Between the trimmed V and J ends, which lost 1 base and 4 bases, there was a span of 7 bases. Germline CDR1 is MGHRA and CDR2 is YSYEKL. The CDR3 is made up of 14 amino acids. A word on this clone: Its antigen is unidentified.

This chain connects TRBV4-1 to TRBJ2-2, with TRBD1 as a possible D gene (6 bases). Here the sequenced sample was CD8+ T cells from blood, taken at approximately day 260 from a patient whose treatment included autologous EBV-specific T cells and nivolumab. The receptor's source is a man aged 40-50 years with nasopharyngeal carcinoma. The CDR3 nucleotides are TGCGCCAGCAGCCAAGTCAGGGGCACCGGGGAGCTGTTTTTT. It encodes CASSQVRGTGELFF.